The present TCR beta chain was sequenced within a study of response to subunit inactivated influenza vaccine (dated by TCRdb to 2016 to 2019). About the study as a whole: Deep quantitative profiling of the T cell receptor repertoire was used in the study to follow responses to a trivalent subunit inactivated influenza vaccine. Results and caveats for the whole study, not just this receptor: The authors suggested that each seasonal influenza vaccination may recruit only a limited number of new T cells.

This clonotype was recorded a few times. Its antigen remains undetermined. No much larger clonotype is one base removed from it; base qualities were not supplied. The method was RT-PCR. Sequencing used an Illumina HiSeq 2500. The public reads were reanalyzed by TCRdb: fastp trimming at Q25, MiXCR alignment, in-frame beta chains only. Each entry is one CDR3 protein sequence, shown with its most common DNA and genes. This sample has under 200,000 distinct CDR3 sequences in its table, and roughly 12% of those were observed once. The ten largest clones capture less than 30% of the sample. The sample was also reused in another study, on T cells expressing NK-cell markers. As the second publication notes: TCR beta cDNA libraries were made by 5'RACE template switching that added a universal primer site and unique molecular identifiers. Several donors provided sorted CD3+CD56+NKG2C+, CD3+CD56+NKG2C- and CD3+CD56-NKG2C+ T-cell subsets, whose TCR beta-chain repertoires were profiled. Of the eight sequenced donors, seven were found to be HCMV-seropositive and one was found to be HCMV-seronegative. To restrict sorting to alphabetaTCR-expressing T cells, an anti-gammadeltaTCR antibody was added in several experiments. In roughly six donors, the dominant CD3+CD56+NKG2C+ clonotypes were among the top 10 CD8+ clonotypes and accounted for about 1.0-7.0% of CD8+ T cells. Those dominant clonotypes were again the most abundant among CD3+CD56-NKG2C+ cells in several donors, at roughly 28.3-60.1%. Whether the expanded NKG2C-expressing T cell clones were specific for HCMV antigens remained unclear. All eight donors whose samples were sequenced were randomly selected healthy volunteers, three of them men and five women. To determine HCMV serostatus, a commercial ELISA kit was used to detect HCMV-specific IgG in serum. Peripheral blood mononuclear cells were isolated from blood by Ficoll density gradient centrifugation. Using Miltenyi isolation kits, CD4+ and CD8+ T cells were isolated from PBMC through magnetic immunoseparation. Synthesis of cDNA was primed from the TCR beta constant segment and was followed by two consecutive PCR amplification steps. Sequencing of the libraries produced 2 x 150 bp reads on Illumina HiSeq 2000/2500, MiSeq or NextSeq. MIGEC handled demultiplexing of the reads and grouping by UMI, while MiTCR was used to assemble and quantify clonotypes. To remove erroneous sequences, TCR cDNA sequences were retained only when supported by two or more reads. The tcR package was used for downstream repertoire analysis, and clonotypes were matched across fractions by CDR3 nucleotide sequence plus V segment. Antigen specificity was annotated against VDJdb with VDJmatch, allowing one amino acid substitution in CDR3.

The receptor was derived from a man aged 50-60 years who received an inactivated influenza vaccine. Donor details come from another sample of the same person, matched by shared clones. This specimen was CD8+ T cells sorted from PBMCs, taken about 13 days after vaccination.

The CDR3 loop reads CASSYLGAGARETQYF. The bases are TGTGCCAGCAGTTACCTTGGGGCGGGGGCGCGGGAGACCCAGTACTTC. The sequence joins TRBV6-5 to TRBJ2-5; the D gene is perhaps TRBD2, from 7 matching bases. Trimming costs V 2 bases and J 5 bases, and their ends lie 18 bases apart. The CDR3, from cysteine to phenylalanine, totals 16 residues. The DNA shown is the 48-base CDR3, in frame from base 1. CDR1 and CDR2 are drawn from the germline V gene: MNHEY, SVGAGI.